These 19 T cell receptor beta chains came from one sample sequenced in a study of T-cell memory formation after mild COVID-19. TCRdb redid the calling of the 5' RACE reads with MiXCR, one entry per CDR3 protein. The sample holds 150,000 to 200,000 distinct CDR3 sequences, about 28% seen once. The sample consisted of PBMCs or a T cell subset sorted from them (not recorded which). The receptors were sampled from an adult woman who had mild COVID-19 (a few samples of this study predate the infection). Cell type and time point are not known.

The chain is built from TRBV20-1 and TRBJ2-5; D may be TRBD2 (6 bases). Looked up from germline, CDR1 is DFQATT and CDR2 is SNEGSKA (reference sequence). V was trimmed by 3 bases and J by 4 bases, leaving 12 bases between them. The CDR3 covers 13 residues. CDR3 in amino acids: CSASGSGPETQYF. The CDR3 coding sequence is TGCAGTGCTAGCGGGAGTGGTCCAGAGACCCAGTACTTC.

The rearrangement links TRBV2 to TRBJ2-5, with D tentatively TRBD2 (6 bases). The CDR3 contains 15 residues. Germline lookup yields CDR1 SNHLY and CDR2 FYNNEI. Trimming pared 2 bases from V and 2 bases from J, leaving 12 bases between. CDR3 DNA sequence: TGTGCCAGCAGTGAATGGCTGGGACTGCAAGAGACCCAGTACTTC. It specifies CASSEWLGLQETQYF.

This clonotype was counted a few times. This chain connects TRBV13 to TRBJ2-7, with 9 bases lining up with TRBD1. V was clipped by 5 bases and J by 0 bases; unmatched bases: 5. CDR1 and CDR2 (germline): PRHDT, FYEKMQ (reference sequence). The CDR3 has 15 residues. The CDR3 here is CASSKRGQGSYEQYF. The CDR3, as DNA: TGTGCCAGCAGCAAGAGGGGACAGGGCTCCTACGAGCAGTACTTC.

V usage is TRBV7-9 and J usage is TRBJ1-2; 11 nucleotides line up with TRBD1. J was trimmed by 12 bases and V by 5 bases; bases with no gene match: 2. Germline CDR1 is SEHNR and CDR2 is FQNEAQ (reference sequence). This CDR3 has 11 residues. In DNA, the CDR3 is TGTGCCAGCAGCATGGGACAGGGGGACACCTTC. Its translation is CASSMGQGDTF. The full variable domain, rest sourced from reference TRBV7-9 and TRBJ1-2, is DTGVSQNPRHKITKRGQNVTFRCDPISEHNRLYWYRQTLGQGPEFLTYFQNEAQLEKSRLLSDRFSAERPKGSFSTLEIQRTEQGDSAMYLCASSMGQGDTFGSGTRLTVV.

This chain links TRBV7-9 with TRBJ2-4, with 11 bases fitting TRBD1. V lost 5 bases and J lost 5; bases outside the gene matches: 8. The germline V gene encodes CDR1 SEHNR and CDR2 FQNEAQ (reference sequence). This CDR3 region has 16 residues. As DNA, the CDR3 is TGTGCCAGCAGCCACTCCCCGGGACAGGGGGAAAACATTCAGTACTTC. Its protein product is CASSHSPGQGENIQYF.

This clonotype appeared a few times. The J gene is TRBJ2-1, the V gene TRBV11-2, with unresolved D. The CDR3 runs to 13 residues. Germline V CDR1 and CDR2: SGHAT, FQNNGV. V gave up 0 bases and J gave up 7 bases, with 7 bases separating them. The CDR3 reads CASSLELPNEQFF. CDR3 nucleotide sequence: TGTGCCAGCAGCTTAGAGCTACCGAATGAGCAGTTCTTC.

This clonotype came up a few times. This CDR3 reads CASSRPGLAAVNTGELFF. The CDR3, as DNA: TGTGCCAGCAGCCGGCCGGGACTAGCGGCCGTCAACACCGGGGAGCTGTTTTTT. This chain joins TRBV13 and TRBJ2-2, with 11 bases identical to TRBD2. V was pared by 5 bases and J by 2 bases, with 10 bases of the junction left unmatched. The CDR3 contains 18 residues. The germline V gene encodes CDR1 PRHDT and CDR2 FYEKMQ (reference sequence). Full variable domain (remainder filled in from reference TRBV13 and TRBJ2-2): AAGVIQSPRHLIKEKRETATLKCYPIPRHDTVYWYQQGPGQDPQFLISFYEKMQSDKGSIPDRFSAQQFSDYHSELNMSSLELGDSALYFCASSRPGLAAVNTGELFFGEGSRLTVL.

J is TRBJ2-3 and V is TRBV7-2; D is ambiguous. V dropped 5 bases and J dropped 2 bases, with 14 bases sitting between them. The CDR3 has 15 amino acids. Germline V gene sequence: CDR1 SGHTA, CDR2 FQGNSA. This CDR3 reads CASSAGWLLTDTQYF. The CDR3 DNA is TGTGCCAGCAGCGCCGGTTGGTTACTCACAGATACGCAGTATTTT. Full variable domain (outside the CDR3, taken from reference TRBV7-2 and TRBJ2-3): GAGVSQSPSNKVTEKGKDVELRCDPISGHTALYWYRQSLGQGLEFLIYFQGNSAPDKSGLPSDRFSAERTGGSVSTLTIQRTQQEDSAVYLCASSAGWLLTDTQYFGPGTRLTVL.

This clonotype occurred a few times. The V call is TRBV29-1, the J call TRBJ2-3; 7 bases map to TRBD1. The CDR3 contains 15 residues. The trim removed 3 bases at V and 0 bases at J, leaving 6 bases unmatched. Germline CDR1 and CDR2: SQVTM and ANQGSEA. The CDR3 sequence is CSVDGTVTSTDTQYF. Written as DNA, the CDR3 is TGCAGCGTTGATGGGACAGTCACTAGCACAGATACGCAGTATTTT.

This clonotype was counted only a few times. This rearrangement joins TRBV12-3 or TRBV12-4 to TRBJ1-6; D gene ambiguous. This CDR3 is built from 14 residues. Trimming removed 5 bases at V and 1 base at J, with 6 bases between. The CDR3 protein is CASSPRSYNSPLHF. The CDR3 nucleotides are TGTGCCAGCAGTCCCAGGTCCTATAATTCACCCCTCCACTTT.

V is TRBV12-3 or TRBV12-4 and J is TRBJ1-1; D not resolved. V was cut by 4 bases and J by 7 bases, with 10 bases left in between. The CDR3 consists of 12 residues. This chain's CDR3 is CASSWSSGEAFF. CDR3 coding DNA: TGTGCCAGCAGTTGGTCGTCAGGTGAAGCTTTCTTT.

This clonotype was detected only a few times. The chain couples TRBV25-1 to TRBJ1-1; D is unclear. V was pared by 4 bases and J by 1 base, with 7 bases between. This CDR3 has 13 amino acids. Germline V gives CDR1 MGHDK, CDR2 SYGVNS. The CDR3 DNA reads TGTGCCAGCAGTGGTGAGAGGAACACTGAAGCTTTCTTT. As protein: CASSGERNTEAFF.

The chain recombines TRBV5-1 with TRBJ1-5; D is unclear. This CDR3 is 14 amino acids long. Germline CDR1 is SGHRS and CDR2 is YFSETQ. The ends were cut back, 0 bases at V and 2 bases at J, with 6 bases in the middle. CDR3 in amino acids: CASSLGSGNQPQHF. The CDR3, as DNA: TGCGCCAGCAGCTTGGGGTCGGGCAATCAGCCCCAGCATTTT.

The table lists this clonotype with a few counts. The chain is built from TRBV12-3 or TRBV12-4 and TRBJ2-4, with TRBD2 matching over 11 bases. J lost 3 bases, V lost 6 bases, and 1 base had no gene match. This CDR3 has 14 amino acids. This CDR3 reads CASRLAGGKNIQYF. CDR3 in DNA: TGTGCCAGCAGGCTAGCGGGAGGCAAAAACATTCAGTACTTC.

CDR3 in DNA: TGCAGCGTTGAAGAATACCCCCGGGACAGGGCCACCTATGGCTACACCTTC. It specifies CSVEEYPRDRATYGYTF. This chain joins TRBV29-1 and TRBJ1-2; 9 bases fit TRBD1. Germline CDR1 SQVTM, CDR2 ANQGSEA. The V segment lost 0 bases and the J segment 4 bases; nucleotides outside the gene matches: 12. The CDR3 extends over 17 amino acids. The whole variable domain, filled in from reference TRBV29-1 and TRBJ1-2, reads SAVISQKPSRDICQRGTSLTIQCQVDSQVTMMFWYRQQPGQSLTLIATANQGSEATYESGFVIDKFPISRPNLTFSTLTVSNMSPEDSSIYLCSVEEYPRDRATYGYTFGSGTRLTVV.

The chain links TRBV5-1 to TRBJ1-1; no definite D call. Germline CDR1 and CDR2: SGHRS and YFSETQ. V shed 0 bases and J shed 8 bases, with 11 bases lying between them. This CDR3 spans 13 amino acids. The CDR3 DNA sequence: TGCGCCAGCAGCTTGGATAAGGCAGAAGAAGCTTTCTTT. This encodes CASSLDKAEEAFF.

This clonotype was seen more than once but under ten times. V and J are TRBV3-1 and TRBJ1-2; 8 positions match TRBD1. With 3 bases clipped from V and 7 bases from J, the junction kept 7 bases outside the gene matches. The germline CDR1 and CDR2 sequences are LGHDT and YNNKEL (reference sequence). This CDR3 is 14 amino acids long. CDR3 nucleotides: TGTGCCAGCAGCCACAGGGGGCGAGAGGGTGGCTACACCTTC. Its protein product is CASSHRGREGGYTF. The full variable domain, rest sourced from reference TRBV3-1 and TRBJ1-2, is DTAVSQTPKYLVTQMGNDKSIKCEQNLGHDTMYWYKQDSKKFLKIMFSYNNKELIINETVPNRFSPKSPDKAHLNLHINSLELGDSAVYFCASSHRGREGGYTFGSGTRLTVV.

This chain connects TRBV5-4 to TRBJ2-1; D remains ambiguous. V lost 0 bases and J 7 bases, leaving 5 bases between the germline ends. The V gene's germline CDR1 is SGHNT and CDR2 YYREEE (reference sequence). This CDR3 contains 12 residues. Here the CDR3 reads CASSLDENEQFF. The CDR3 DNA follows: TGTGCCAGCAGCTTGGATGAGAATGAGCAGTTCTTC. The complete variable domain, with remaining parts taken from reference TRBV5-4 and TRBJ2-1, reads ETGVTQSPTHLIKTRGQQVTLRCSSQSGHNTVSWYQQALGQGPQFIFQYYREEENGRGNFPPRFSGLQFPNYSSELNVNALELDDSALYLCASSLDENEQFFGPGTRLTVL.

In this sample, this clonotype turned up many times. V gene TRBV25-1 combines with J gene TRBJ2-4; no firm D call. Trimming cost V 3 bases and J 4 bases, with 13 bases left between them. Germline CDR1 and CDR2: MGHDK and SYGVNS. The CDR3 sequence is 15 residues long. The CDR3 DNA reads TGTGCCAGCAGTGAGGGTTCGGTTTCGAAAAACATTCAGTACTTC. This sequence encodes CASSEGSVSKNIQYF.